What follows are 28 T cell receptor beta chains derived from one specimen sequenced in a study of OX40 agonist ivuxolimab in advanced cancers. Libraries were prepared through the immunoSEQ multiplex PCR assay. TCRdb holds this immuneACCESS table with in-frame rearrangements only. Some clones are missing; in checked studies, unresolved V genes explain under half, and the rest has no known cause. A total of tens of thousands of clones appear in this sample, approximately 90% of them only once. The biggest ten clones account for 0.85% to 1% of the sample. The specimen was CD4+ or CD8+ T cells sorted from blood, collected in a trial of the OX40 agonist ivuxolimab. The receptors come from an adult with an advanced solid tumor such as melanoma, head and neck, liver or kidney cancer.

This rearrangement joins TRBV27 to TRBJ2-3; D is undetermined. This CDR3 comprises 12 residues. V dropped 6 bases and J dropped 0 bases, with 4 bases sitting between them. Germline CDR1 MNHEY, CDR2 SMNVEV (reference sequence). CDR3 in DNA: TGTGCCAGCAGGGCGAGCACAGATACGCAGTATTTT. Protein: CASRASTDTQYF.

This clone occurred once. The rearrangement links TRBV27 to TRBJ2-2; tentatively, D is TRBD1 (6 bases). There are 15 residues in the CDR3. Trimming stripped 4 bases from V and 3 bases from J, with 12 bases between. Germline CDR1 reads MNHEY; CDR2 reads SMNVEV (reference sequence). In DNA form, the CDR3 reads TGTGCCAGCAGTTCCAGGGGCCGGGACACCGGGGAGCTGTTTTTT. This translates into CASSSRGRDTGELFF.

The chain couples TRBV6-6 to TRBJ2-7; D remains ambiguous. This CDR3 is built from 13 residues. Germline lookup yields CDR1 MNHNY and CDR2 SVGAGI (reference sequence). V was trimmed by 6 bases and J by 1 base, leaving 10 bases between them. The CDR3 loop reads CASSSAGSYEQYF. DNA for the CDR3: TGTGCCAGCAGCTCAGCTGGGTCCTACGAGCAGTACTTC.

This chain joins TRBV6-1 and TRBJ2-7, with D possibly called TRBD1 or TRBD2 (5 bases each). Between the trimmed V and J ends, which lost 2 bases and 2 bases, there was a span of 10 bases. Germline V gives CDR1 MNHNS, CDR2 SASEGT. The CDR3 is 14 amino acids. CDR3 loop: CASSEPRDAYEQYF. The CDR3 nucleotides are TGTGCCAGCAGTGAACCCCGGGACGCCTACGAGCAGTACTTC.

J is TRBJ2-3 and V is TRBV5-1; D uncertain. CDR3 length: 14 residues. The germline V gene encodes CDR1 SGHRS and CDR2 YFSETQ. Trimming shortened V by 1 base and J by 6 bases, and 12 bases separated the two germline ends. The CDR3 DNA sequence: TGCGCCAGCAGCTTGAGTCCCGCGGAGGATACGCAGTATTTT. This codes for CASSLSPAEDTQYF.

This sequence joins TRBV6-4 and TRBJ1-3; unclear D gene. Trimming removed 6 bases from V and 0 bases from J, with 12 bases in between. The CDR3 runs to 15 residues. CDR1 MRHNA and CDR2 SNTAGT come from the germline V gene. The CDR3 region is CASRNSGASGNTIYF. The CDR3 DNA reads TGTGCCAGCAGGAACAGTGGAGCCTCTGGAAACACCATATATTTT.

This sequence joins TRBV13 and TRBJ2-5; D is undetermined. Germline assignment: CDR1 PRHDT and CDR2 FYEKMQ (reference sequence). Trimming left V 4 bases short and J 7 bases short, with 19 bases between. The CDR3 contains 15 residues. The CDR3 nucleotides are TGTGCCAGCAGCTCGAGAAGACACTTCAAGGCGACCCAGTACTTC. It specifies CASSSRRHFKATQYF.

The CDR3 spells CASSGNSYGTQYF. DNA of the CDR3: TGTGCCAGCAGCGGAAATTCCTATGGGACCCAGTACTTC. The genes are TRBV2 and TRBJ2-5; the D is unclear. V lost 6 bases and J lost 7, with 15 bases in between. The CDR3 runs to 13 residues. Germline V gene data show CDR1 as SNHLY and CDR2 as FYNNEI. Full variable domain (missing parts from reference TRBV2 and TRBJ2-5): EPEVTQTPSHQVTQMGQEVILRCVPISNHLYFYWYRQILGQKVEFLVSFYNNEISEKSEIFDDQFSVERPDGSNFTLKIRSTKLEDSAMYFCASSGNSYGTQYFGPGTRLLVL.

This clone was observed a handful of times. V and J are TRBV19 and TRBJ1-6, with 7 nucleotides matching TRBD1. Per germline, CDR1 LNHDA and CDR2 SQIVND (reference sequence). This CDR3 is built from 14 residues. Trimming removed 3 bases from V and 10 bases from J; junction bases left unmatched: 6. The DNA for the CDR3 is TGTGCCAGTAGTATTGAACAGGGGAAGTCACCCCTCCACTTT. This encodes CASSIEQGKSPLHF.

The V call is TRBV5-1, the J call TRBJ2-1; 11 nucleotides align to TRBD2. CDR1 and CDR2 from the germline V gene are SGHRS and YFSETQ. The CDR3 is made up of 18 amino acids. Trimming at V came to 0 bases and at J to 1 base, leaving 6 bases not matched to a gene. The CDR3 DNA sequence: TGCGCCAGCAGCTTGGGGGGGACTAGCGGAACATCCTACAATGAGCAGTTCTTC. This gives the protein CASSLGGTSGTSYNEQFF. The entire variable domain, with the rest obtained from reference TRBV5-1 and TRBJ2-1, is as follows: KAGVTQTPRYLIKTRGQQVTLSCSPISGHRSVSWYQQTPGQGLQFLFEYFSETQRNKGNFPGRFSGRQFSNSRSEMNVSTLELGDSALYLCASSLGGTSGTSYNEQFFGPGTRLTVL.

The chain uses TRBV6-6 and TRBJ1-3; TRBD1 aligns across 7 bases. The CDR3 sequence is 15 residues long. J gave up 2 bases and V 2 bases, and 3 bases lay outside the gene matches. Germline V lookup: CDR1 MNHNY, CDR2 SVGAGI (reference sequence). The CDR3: CASSYRGRTGNTIYF. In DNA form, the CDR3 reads TGTGCCAGCAGTTACAGGGGGCGGACTGGAAACACCATATATTTT.

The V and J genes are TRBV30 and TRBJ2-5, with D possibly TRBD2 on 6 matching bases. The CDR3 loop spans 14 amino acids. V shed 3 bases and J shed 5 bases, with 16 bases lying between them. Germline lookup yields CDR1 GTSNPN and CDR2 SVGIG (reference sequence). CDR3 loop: CAWSTGLGPETQYF. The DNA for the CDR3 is TGTGCCTGGAGCACGGGACTGGGTCCCGAGACCCAGTACTTC.

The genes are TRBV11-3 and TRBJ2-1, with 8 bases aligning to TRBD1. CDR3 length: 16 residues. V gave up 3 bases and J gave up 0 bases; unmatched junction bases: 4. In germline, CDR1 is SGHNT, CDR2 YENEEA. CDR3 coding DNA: TGTGCCAGCAGCTTGACAGGGGACAGCTCCTACAATGAGCAGTTCTTC. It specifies CASSLTGDSSYNEQFF.

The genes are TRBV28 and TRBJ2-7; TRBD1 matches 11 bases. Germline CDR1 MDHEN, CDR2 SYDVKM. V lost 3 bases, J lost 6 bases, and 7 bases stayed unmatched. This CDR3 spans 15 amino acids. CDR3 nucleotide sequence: TGTGCCAGCAGTTTTCGGACAGGGGGCATCAGCGAGCAGTACTTC. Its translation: CASSFRTGGISEQYF.

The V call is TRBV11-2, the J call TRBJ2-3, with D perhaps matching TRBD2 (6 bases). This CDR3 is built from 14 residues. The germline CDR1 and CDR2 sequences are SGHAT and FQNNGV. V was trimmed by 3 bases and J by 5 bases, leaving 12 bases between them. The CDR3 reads CASSFGGVGDTQYF. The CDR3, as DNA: TGTGCCAGCAGCTTTGGCGGGGTTGGAGATACGCAGTATTTT.

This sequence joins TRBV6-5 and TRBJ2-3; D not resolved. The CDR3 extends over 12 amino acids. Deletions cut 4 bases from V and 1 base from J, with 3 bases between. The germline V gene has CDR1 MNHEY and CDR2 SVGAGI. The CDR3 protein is CASSSRTDTQYF. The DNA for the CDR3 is TGTGCCAGCAGTTCTCGCACAGATACGCAGTATTTT.

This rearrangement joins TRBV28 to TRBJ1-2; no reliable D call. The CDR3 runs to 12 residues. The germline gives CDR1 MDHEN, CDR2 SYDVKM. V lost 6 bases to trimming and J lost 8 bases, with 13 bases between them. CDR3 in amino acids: CASSRPVEGYTF. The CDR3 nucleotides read TGTGCCAGCAGCCGTCCGGTTGAAGGCTACACCTTC.

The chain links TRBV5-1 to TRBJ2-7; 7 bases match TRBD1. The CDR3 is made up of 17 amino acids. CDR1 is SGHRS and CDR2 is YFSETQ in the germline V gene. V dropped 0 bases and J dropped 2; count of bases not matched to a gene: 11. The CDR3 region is CASSLAGSDRAPYEQYF. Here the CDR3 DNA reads TGCGCCAGCAGCTTGGCCGGTTCCGACAGGGCCCCCTACGAGCAGTACTTC.

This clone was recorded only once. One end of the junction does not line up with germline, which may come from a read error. The CDR3 sequence: CAGSEISGGHTSTDTQYF. In nucleotides, the CDR3 is TGTGCCGGCAGTGAAATTAGCGGGGGACATACTAGCACAGATACGCAGTATTTT. The gene calls are TRBV25-1 and TRBJ2-3; 9 nucleotides align to TRBD2. Per germline, CDR1 MGHDK and CDR2 SYGVNS. This CDR3 is built from 18 residues.

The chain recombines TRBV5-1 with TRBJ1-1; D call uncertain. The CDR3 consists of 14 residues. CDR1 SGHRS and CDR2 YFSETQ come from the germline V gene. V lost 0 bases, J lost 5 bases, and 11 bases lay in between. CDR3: CASSLVGSGTEAFF. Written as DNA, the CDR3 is TGCGCCAGCAGCTTGGTAGGGTCGGGGACTGAAGCTTTCTTT.

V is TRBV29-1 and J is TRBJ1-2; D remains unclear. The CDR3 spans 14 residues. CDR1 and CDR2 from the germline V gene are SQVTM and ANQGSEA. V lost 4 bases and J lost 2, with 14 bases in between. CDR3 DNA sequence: TGCAGCGTTGGATCGTCAGGCTTAAACTATGGCTACACCTTC. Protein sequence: CSVGSSGLNYGYTF.

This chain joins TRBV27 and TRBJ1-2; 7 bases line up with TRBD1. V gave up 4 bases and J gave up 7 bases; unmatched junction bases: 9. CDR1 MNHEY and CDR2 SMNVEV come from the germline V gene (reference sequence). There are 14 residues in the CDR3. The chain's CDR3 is CASSSMTGNLGYTF. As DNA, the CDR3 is TGTGCCAGCAGTTCCATGACAGGGAATCTTGGCTACACCTTC.

CDR3 nucleotides: TGTGCCAGCAGCCAAGTAGGGCGGGCCGGGGAGCTGTTTTTT. It yields the protein CASSQVGRAGELFF. This sequence joins TRBV14 and TRBJ2-2; D perhaps matches TRBD2 (5 bases). Trimming cost V 1 base and J 6 bases, with 9 bases left between them. CDR3 length equals 14 residues. Germline CDR1 reads SGHDN; CDR2 reads FVKESK.

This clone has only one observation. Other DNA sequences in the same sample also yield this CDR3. CDR3: CASSFTGGTEAFF. CDR3 coding DNA: TGTGCCAGCAGTTTCACAGGGGGGACTGAAGCTTTCTTT. The V and J genes are TRBV27 and TRBJ1-1; 8 bases are a match to TRBD1. Germline lookup yields CDR1 MNHEY and CDR2 SMNVEV (reference sequence). V was pared by 3 bases and J by 5 bases, with 2 bases of the junction left unmatched. The CDR3 has 13 residues.

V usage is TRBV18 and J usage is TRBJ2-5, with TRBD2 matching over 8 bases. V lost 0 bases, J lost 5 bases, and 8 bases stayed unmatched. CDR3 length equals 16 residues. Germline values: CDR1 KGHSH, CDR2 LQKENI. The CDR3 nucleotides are TGTGCCAGCTCACCACCGCAACTAGCGGCACGGGAGACCCAGTACTTC. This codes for CASSPPQLAARETQYF.

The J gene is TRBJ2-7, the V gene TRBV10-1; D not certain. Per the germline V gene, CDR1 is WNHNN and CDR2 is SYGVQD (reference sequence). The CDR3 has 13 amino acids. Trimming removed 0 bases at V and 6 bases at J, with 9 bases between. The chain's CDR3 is CASSESTATEQYF. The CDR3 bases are TGCGCCAGCAGTGAGTCGACCGCAACCGAGCAGTACTTC.

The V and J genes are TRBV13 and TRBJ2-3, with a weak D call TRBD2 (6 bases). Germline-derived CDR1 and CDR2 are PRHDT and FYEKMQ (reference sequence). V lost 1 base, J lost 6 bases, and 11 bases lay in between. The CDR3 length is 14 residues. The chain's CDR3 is CASSLDTSGDTQYF. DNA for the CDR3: TGTGCCAGCAGCTTAGATACCAGCGGGGATACGCAGTATTTT.

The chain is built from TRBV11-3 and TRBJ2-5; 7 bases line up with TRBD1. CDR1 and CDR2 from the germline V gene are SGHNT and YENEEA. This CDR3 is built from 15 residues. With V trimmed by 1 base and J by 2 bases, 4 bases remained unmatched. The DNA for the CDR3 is TGTGCCAGCAGCTTAGCCGGGACAGTTCAAGAGACCCAGTACTTC. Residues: CASSLAGTVQETQYF.